This T cell receptor (beta chain) is from a study of blood T cells in healthy people across ages. A second roughly 7 to 11 cycle PCR used barcoded and J-beta primers. One entry per CDR3 protein results from TCRdb running MiXCR on the 5' RACE reads. The table has hundreds of thousands of distinct CDR3 sequences, more than 40% seen once. Germline V lookup: CDR1 SGHDT, CDR2 YYEEEE. This CDR3 comprises 14 residues. V and J are TRBV5-6 and TRBJ2-5, with D possibly being TRBD1 or TRBD2 (5 bases each). Near its end, the DNA agrees better with TRBJ2-7, so the J call may be wrong. The source material was blood. The clonotype comes from a man in his sixties in good health. The CDR3 loop reads CASTSGTLSYEQYF. In nucleotides, the CDR3 is TGTGCCAGCACCTCCGGGACCTTATCCTACGAGCAGTACTTC.